This T cell receptor beta chain was found in a study of blood T cell repertoires in COVID-19. The wider study: The United States, Italy and Spain supplied acute and convalescent COVID-19 samples. The cDNA or gDNA used as material had been derived from T cells, B-cell-depleted T cells, or PBMCs.

The CDR3 is 16 residues long. V lost 4 bases, J lost 5 bases, and 12 bases stayed unmatched. CDR1 is LGHNA, CDR2 YSLEER, per germline. Authors' analysis steps: Estimates of nucleated cell counts were drawn from the amplification of reference gene primers. The table came from immunoSEQ multiplex PCR; TCRdb's copy has only in-frame clones and leaves some out. V and J calls and clone size are given by that table; D and trimming were obtained from the DNA. The sample shows some 370,000 clones, about 90% of them seen only once. Sequenced input: peripheral blood. The receptor comes from a man aged 35-49 years with acute or convalescent COVID-19. The V gene is TRBV4-3, the J gene TRBJ1-2, with 8 bases that match TRBD1. CDR3 DNA sequence: TGCGCCAGCAGCCCAGGGCTTTCAGGGGGCTTATATGGCTACACCTTC. Amino acid sequence: CASSPGLSGGLYGYTF.